The entry that follows covers one TCR beta chain sequence. The entry originates in a study of preoperative IRX-2 immunotherapy in early breast cancer. The CDR3 consists of 12 residues. V dropped 6 bases and J dropped 7 bases, with 15 bases sitting between them. The germline V gene encodes CDR1 SQVTM and CDR2 ANQGSEA. The protocol was immunoSEQ multiplex PCR, while the TCRdb copy is restricted to in-frame clones and leaves out a portion. This sample has approximately 96,000 clones, with 86% found just once. Treatment indicated: preoperative locoregional IRX-2 cytokine immunotherapy. This sequence originates from a human donor with breast cancer. V and J are TRBV29-1 and TRBJ1-2; possible D gene TRBD1, 5 bases. Sequences were derived from tumor tissue, sampled after IRX-2 immunotherapy. The DNA for the CDR3 is TGCAGCGTGCCGGGGGGGAAGGGTGGCTACACCTTC. Protein product: CSVPGGKGGYTF.